Following are 5 T cell receptor beta chains from one sample sequenced in a study of blood T cell repertoires in COVID-19. Here immunoSEQ multiplex PCR was the method, and the copy in TCRdb shows in-frame clones only, minus some. The sample records 200,000 to 250,000 clones, about nine tenths being singletons. Sequencing input: peripheral blood. The source of these receptors is a woman in her sixties or seventies with acute or convalescent COVID-19.

The sample holds one count of this clone. Relative to the germline gene, one junction end is altered; a read error may explain this. CDR3 nucleotide sequence: TGTGCTAGCAGCTTTACCGGGACAGGGGAGACCCAGTACTTC. Protein sequence: CASSFTGTGETQYF. V gene TRBV7-7 combines with J gene TRBJ2-5, with 9 bases that match TRBD1. The V gene's germline CDR1 is SSHAT and CDR2 FNYEAQ (reference sequence). The CDR3 spans 14 residues.

This clone has a single count. The chain recombines TRBV5-1 with TRBJ2-1; D perhaps matches TRBD1 (6 bases). Trimming took off 6 bases at V and 5 bases at J, with 12 bases between the two ends. The CDR3 totals 13 residues. Germline V lookup: CDR1 SGHRS, CDR2 YFSETQ. The CDR3 coding sequence is TGCGCCAGCACAAAACAGGGTCACAATGAGCAGTTCTTC. It is translated as CASTKQGHNEQFF.

The V call is TRBV7-2, the J call TRBJ2-2, with D possibly TRBD1 on 5 matching bases. Trimming cost V 7 bases and J 4 bases, with 13 bases left between them. This CDR3 comprises 14 residues. Germline assignment: CDR1 SGHTA and CDR2 FQGNSA. In DNA form, the CDR3 reads TGTGCCAGCATCCTAGGGGATCTCACCGGGGAGCTGTTTTTT. Its translation: CASILGDLTGELFF.

This sequence joins TRBV19 and TRBJ1-1, with 8 bases fitting TRBD1. There are 13 residues in the CDR3. Per the germline V gene, CDR1 is LNHDA and CDR2 is SQIVND (reference sequence). J gave up 4 bases and V 6 bases, and 4 bases lay outside the gene matches. The CDR3 DNA reads as TGTGCCAGTAGCCAGGGGGCGAGCACTGAAGCTTTCTTT. It specifies CASSQGASTEAFF.

The gene calls are TRBV5-6 and TRBJ2-7, with 11 positions matching TRBD2. Germline CDR1 reads SGHDT; CDR2 reads YYEEEE. V lost 4 bases and J lost 0; bases outside the gene matches: 6. The CDR3 contains 16 residues. The CDR3 DNA reads TGTGCCAGCAGCCCGGGACTAGCGGATTTCTCCTACGAGCAGTACTTC. As protein: CASSPGLADFSYEQYF.